This TCR beta chain was found in a study of cytomegalovirus exposure and HLA in healthy donors (dated by TCRdb to the late 2010s). About the study as a whole: In an earlier analysis of some 610 of the donors, under 300 Gb of sequence data and 117 million unique TCR beta sequences from 150 million to 200 million T cells were reported. A later analysis re-analyzed previously published TCR beta repertoires from several hundred donors and added high-resolution HLA genotyping to study TCR occurrence patterns. Five DR-DQ haplotypes were handled as single units for association and clustering, since linkage in the cohort was strong. An early release that covered about 640 HLA-typed donors contained around 300 gigabases of sequencing data and 80 million or so unique TCR sequences. In a later genetic analysis, genome-wide SNP genotypes for about three fifths of the roughly 670 donors were used, and that subset was treated as a discovery cohort. All discovery cohort repertoires had been generated using a single sequencing platform. On average, around 230,000 unique TCR beta nucleotide sequences were sequenced per donor among a few hundred genotyped donors of the cohort, with 15% to 20% of those sequences being non-productive. High-throughput TCR immunosequencing, statistical association of individual TCRs with disease status, and machine learning were combined to predict cytomegalovirus infection status. In the later analysis, no new phenotypic data were used to find candidate immune exposures; instead, reliance was placed on TCR beta sequences and their occurrence across donors. Donor age, sex, ethnicity and CMV serostatus were collected together with the repertoire data. Typing coverage varied by locus: roughly 629-630 donors for A, B, C, DRB1 and DQB1; 522 for DQA1; about 600 for DPA1; 400 to 480 for DPB1. A separate validation cohort of some 130 different subjects was used in addition to the approximately 640-subject first cohort. An earlier analysis of approximately 580 of the donors used high-throughput TCR beta sequencing to judge whether each TCR beta V gene segment behaved as functional or pseudogenic. HLA typing included class I and class II loci at four-digit resolution. The study was designed to test whether signatures of past pathogen exposure could be identified by cataloging public T cell receptors. Of the approximately 400 genotyped donors, 65% to 90% fell in the genetic ancestry cluster associated with self-reported Caucasian donors. The study profiled the T cell repertoires of around 700 subjects by immunosequencing and related them to cytomegalovirus serostatus.

The library was prepared using the immunoSEQ multiplex PCR assay. The multiplex PCR relied on a mix of 60 forward primers for TCR Vbeta segments and 13 reverse primers for TCR Jbeta segments. A multiplex PCR assay on genomic DNA amplified the CDR3 region of rearranged TCR beta genes. The Illumina HiSeq System was used to sequence the amplified TCR beta libraries as 87-base-pair reads. Processing in the source paper ran as follows. Across the 640 or so repertoires, a later analysis counted some 81 million unique TCR beta chains, approximately 12 million of which were shared by at least two donors. Raw reads were error-corrected and collapsed into unique sequences by a nearest-neighbor algorithm in which closely related sequences were merged to remove PCR and sequencing errors. To assign V, D and J gene segments, CDR3 sequences were aligned to IMGT reference sequences. For a sequence to be retained, at least a six-nucleotide match to both a V gene segment and a J gene segment was required. A rearrangement was called productive if the CDR3 had no stop codons and remained in frame with V and J, and every other rearrangement was called non-productive. CDR3 was defined by IMGT convention, running from the second conserved V-encoded cysteine to the conserved J-encoded phenylalanine. In an earlier analysis of around 640 of the donors, sequences lacking an unambiguous match to a single V gene segment were excluded. In an earlier analysis of approximately 550 of the donors, V segments were called functional above 56.7% productive rearrangements and were called segregating when the between-donor standard deviation exceeded 5%. A statistical classification framework was built to diagnose cytomegalovirus status from the catalog of TCR beta chain sequences. In a later analysis, TCR nucleotide sequences were compared against IMGT/GENE-DB human TR gene sequences so that V and J genes could be assigned. A later analysis assigned CDR3 sequences and most-parsimonious VDJ recombination scenarios with the TCRdist pipeline. In a later analysis, every TCR beta chain was defined by the combination of its CDR3 amino acid sequence and its V-gene family, and reads without a unique V-gene family were dropped. To address suspected cross-contamination and a sequencing artifact, a later analysis removed roughly 580 highly shared, low-generation-probability nucleotide sequences. A later analysis calculated a clonal expansion index for each public chain from normalized within-repertoire ranks of inferred template counts. Generation probabilities in a later analysis came from a VDJ recombination model fitted to out-of-frame rearrangements, and those results were checked against IGoR. A later analysis scored TCR-TCR, TCR-HLA and TCR-CMV co-occurrence with hypergeometric tests, applying a repertoire-size bias correction to TCR pairs. False discovery rates were estimated in a later analysis by permuting HLA or CMV assignments 20 times. In a later analysis, co-occurring TCRs were grouped using DBSCAN, and TCRdist sequence similarity was added for clustering within HLA-allele-positive subsets. Repertoires with fewer than 30,000 or more than 120,000 public chains, plus five repertoires with anomalous nucleotide sharing, were excluded from co-occurrence clustering. TCRdb retrieved this table from immuneACCESS and kept in-frame rearrangements only. Not all clones are present; in checked studies, unresolved V genes account for under half, and no reason is known for the remainder. The V and J calls and clone size are taken from that table; D and trimming were inferred from the DNA. In all, the sample holds over 150,000 clones, and 70% to 90% of those were seen once. The ten biggest clones cover 4.5% to 5.5% of the sample.

A note on this clone: Its antigen is not yet known. No clone much larger than this one lies a single base away; base qualities are absent.

The cohort comprised several hundred healthy bone marrow donors. At the time of sampling, all cohort members were nominally healthy, though unrecorded immune exposures were likely present. The donor was CMV seropositive and was included in the group of approximately 300 seropositive cohort members. A peripheral blood sample was collected from each donor, and TCR beta sequencing was performed on peripheral blood mononuclear cells. Genomic DNA was extracted from the blood cell samples with the Qiagen DNeasy Blood Extraction Kit. The CDR3 numbers 14 residues from cysteine through phenylalanine. Left in the record is the CDR3 DNA by itself, 42 bases read in frame from the first base. The V end loses 3 bases and the J end loses 0 bases, and a stretch of 6 bases separates them. The germline V gene (reference sequence) provides CDR1 SEHNR and CDR2 FQNEAQ. Overall study outcomes, separate from this receptor: An earlier analysis of 587 of the donors showed that most TCR beta V segments appeared in productive rearrangements either about 87% or about 30% of the time, which broadly matched IMGT annotations. Compared with the 666-donor mean, donors in an Asian-associated ancestry cluster had fewer N-insertions in productive TCRs, according to a later genetic analysis. A later analysis reported that several top co-occurrence clusters appeared linked to parvovirus B19, influenza, CMV and Epstein-Barr virus. In a later analysis, TCR association rates were found to vary across HLA loci, with the most associated TCRs seen for DRB1 alleles and the fewest for HLA-C alleles. A further reported finding was that TCR beta sequences accurately predicted the HLA-A and HLA-B alleles for most subjects in the first cohort. Presence/absence analyses assumed roughly uniform sequencing depth across donors, an assumption that may not hold. In a later genetic analysis, a missense DCLRE1C variant was associated with V-gene and J-gene trimming of TCR beta chains, and the association was replicated in an independent cohort. The study listed 164 TCR beta chains as associated with cytomegalovirus. A later analysis found that HLA-associated TCR beta chains were more clonally expanded and had lower generation probabilities than equally common non-associated chains. Three of the identified cytomegalovirus-associated TCR beta chains were confirmed in vitro to be specific for cytomegalovirus antigens. Strong co-occurrence of HLA alleles, especially DR and DQ, made assigning TCR associations to individual alleles difficult. Only TCR beta chains were sequenced in this cohort, and the absence of alpha or paired-chain data limited detectable features. Because the 87-base-pair reads could not distinguish some IMGT-functional V segments, including TRBV6-2 and TRBV6-3, those segments were excluded. At a false discovery rate of 0.05, a later analysis linked fewer than 20,000 TCR beta sequences to specific HLA alleles. The authors suggested that the approach could potentially be generalized to other disease states and immunological phenotypes. Correlated functional status among segregating V segments might be attributable to linkage disequilibrium, but an unknown experimental factor could not be ruled out. According to a later analysis, most CMV-associated TCR beta chains appeared to be HLA-restricted, and the HLA associations seemed to be driven largely by CMV exposure. A cluster of highly shared sequence variants was judged likely to be a technical artifact of the sequencing pipeline. In both the original and validation cohorts, the classifier was reported to diagnose cytomegalovirus status with high specificity and sensitivity. Most TCR sequences were seen in very few donors, while some public TCRs were found in many individuals. HLA typing was unavailable for some donors at each locus, so association tests used only the typed subset. CMV serostatus was the only immune exposure information available for the cohort. Because counts were too low, fewer than 20 rarely observed V segments, including chromosome 9 orphons, were excluded from the earlier analysis of some 590 of the donors.

The V and J segments used are TRBV7-9 and TRBJ1-3; confidence is insufficient to name the D gene. Sequencing input: PBMCs. This clonotype was obtained from a girl aged 5 to 17 in good health and CMV-seropositive. The CDR3 sequence is CASSFTNSGNTIYF. The DNA is as follows: TGTGCCAGCAGCTTTACTAACTCTGGAAACACCATATATTTT.